This TCR beta chain was sequenced for a study of identical twins (dated by TCRdb to about 2016). In the study overall: To test whether fetal clonotypes persist, this study deep-sequenced TCR alpha and beta repertoires from monozygotic twins, from unrelated adults of various ages, and from cord blood. To rule out contamination, replicate twin experiments were performed at different times with different library preparation protocols. General study outcomes and caveats: Zero-insertion analyses could be partly confounded by invariant T cells such as MAIT and iNKT, though diverse VJ usage argued against such confounding for most clonotypes. Compared with coincidental sharing between unrelated individuals, an excess of low generation-probability sequences was observed among out-of-frame TCR alpha sequences shared between twins. Abundant cord blood beta clonotypes had fewer insertions, young adult naive repertoires showed a similar but weaker trend, and memory repertoires showed no such trend. Excess twin sharing in beta out-of-frame sequences was weaker because fewer shared sequences lowered the signal-to-noise ratio. In monozygotic twins, recombination models systematically underestimated out-of-frame TCR alpha sharing, but the models matched the sharing seen between unrelated individuals. Because the same donors could not be followed over many years, the conclusions relied on cross-sectional statistical analysis.

Comment on this clonotype: Its cognate antigen has yet to be identified. Base-call qualities are not available, and no considerably larger clone is one nucleotide away.

All donors were healthy Caucasians. Three pairs of female monozygotic twins, all aged roughly 18 to 30 years, were included in the twin cohort. Positive isolation kits from Invitrogen were used to isolate the CD4+ and CD8+ T cell populations. The CDR3 numbers 15 residues from cysteine through phenylalanine. The entry retains the CDR3 DNA only, 45 bases that are in frame from base 1. CDR1 and CDR2, per the germline V gene, are SGHAT and FQNNGV. The trim is 1 base for V and 7 bases for J, with a gap of 15 bases between the germline ends. Receptors were amplified or captured by 5' RACE. Sequencing was performed on an Illumina HiSeq 2000. A universal primer binding site was introduced by template switching, and a unique molecular identifier was present in the final cDNA, enabling accurate counting of TCR cDNA molecules. Specific primers in the conserved constant-segment region were used to synthesize first-strand cDNA for the TCR alpha and beta chains. To control for contamination, every cDNA library was double barcoded, receiving both a SMART-Mk sample barcode and Illumina barcodes. TruSeq adapter sequences along with Illumina sample barcodes were introduced in two successive PCR steps. Sequencing of the TCR alpha and beta cDNA libraries was done on the Illumina HiSeq platform using custom primers. Turning to the authors' computational methods: Raw reads were processed with MiGEC to extract unique molecular identifiers, and MiXCR was used to determine CDR3 positions. Recombination models were inferred per individual with the repgenHMM and IGoR tools using an EM algorithm. Shared clonotypes were analyzed with the tcR package in R, and sharing was normalized by the product of cloneset sizes. To study raw recombination free of thymic and clonal selection effects, out-of-frame nonproductive sequences were analyzed. TCRdb handled the public reads itself, with Q25 trimming in fastp and clone calling in MiXCR, and kept productive beta chains. All rows with the same CDR3 protein become a single entry with the most common DNA and genes. In this record, the V and J calls reflect TCRdb's handling and not the investigators' own analysis. The table for this sample lists about 530,000 distinct CDR3 sequences; approximately 20% of them were counted only once. The top ten clones comprise approximately 0.52% of the sample.

These data also formed part of another study, on yellow fever vaccine responses in identical twins. In that second paper, the authors write: According to the authors, in identical twins the way T cells responded to vaccination appeared partly convergent and partly personalized. Focusing on identical twins, the study followed the T cell clones that responded to the vaccine, and did so with precision.

Sequencing input: CD4+ T cells sorted from blood. In this chain, TRBV11-2 is recombined with TRBJ2-3; a confident D gene designation cannot be given. The TCR sequence derives from a young woman in good health. DNA sequence: TGTGCCAGCAGCTTAGGGACGACACTCAGAAATACGCAGTATTTT. Its amino acids are CASSLGTTLRNTQYF.